These 25 T cell receptor beta chains were all obtained from the same sample, sequenced in a study of cytomegalovirus exposure and HLA in healthy donors. Profiled with immunoSEQ multiplex PCR; TCRdb holds only in-frame clones, not every one. The sample lists approximately 53,000 clones; roughly nine tenths were seen once. The sample consisted of PBMCs. The receptors come from a man aged 18-30 years in good health and CMV-seronegative.

Only one count was recorded for this clone. The chain has TRBV27 and TRBJ1-1; a weak D match, TRBD1 (5 bases). Germline CDR1 is MNHEY and CDR2 is SMNVEV (reference sequence). This CDR3 region has 14 residues. Deletions cut 1 base from V and 4 bases from J, with 10 bases between. The DNA of the CDR3 is TGTGCCAGCAGTTTATGGGGGGTTGGCACTGAAGCTTTCTTT. This sequence encodes CASSLWGVGTEAFF.

This chain connects TRBV15 to TRBJ2-7; D remains unclear. Deletions cut 2 bases from V and 4 bases from J, with 21 bases between. This CDR3 spans 17 amino acids. Germline values: CDR1 LNHNV, CDR2 YYDKDF (reference sequence). CDR3 coding DNA: TGTGCCACCAGCAGACAGCTCACACCGGGTCAGTCTTACGAGCAGTACTTC. Protein product: CATSRQLTPGQSYEQYF. Combining the CDR3 with reference TRBV15 and TRBJ2-7 gives the whole variable domain DAMVIQNPRYQVTQFGKPVTLSCSQTLNHNVMYWYQQKSSQAPKLLFHYYDKDFNNEADTPDNFQSRRPNTSFCFLDIRSPGLGDTAMYLCATSRQLTPGQSYEQYFGPGTRLTVT.

V usage is TRBV7-5 and J usage is TRBJ2-3; the DNA was not compared with TRBD2, the D call given in the table. TRBV7-5 is designated a pseudogene. This CDR3 has 17 amino acids. The DNA of the CDR3 is TGTGCCAGAAGCTTGGAGTGTCCGGCGGAGGCCTGGGATACGCAGTATTTT. It is translated as CARSLECPAEAWDTQYF.

This clone showed up just once. CDR3 in amino acids: CASSLVQSTPVRGYTF. In nucleotides, the CDR3 is TGTGCCAGCAGTTTAGTACAGTCAACTCCTGTACGGGGCTACACCTTC. The V call is TRBV28, the J call TRBJ1-2; no clear D gene. This CDR3 is built from 16 residues. Between the trimmed V and J ends, which lost 2 bases and 8 bases, there was a span of 21 bases. Per germline, CDR1 MDHEN and CDR2 SYDVKM.

The chain uses TRBV2 and TRBJ2-5, with 9 bases lining up with TRBD1. The CDR3 has 16 amino acids. V was pared by 8 bases and J by 4 bases, with 14 bases of the junction left unmatched. The germline gives CDR1 SNHLY, CDR2 FYNNEI. As DNA, the CDR3 is TGTGCCAGCGGCCGGGACAGGGTAGAATTAGGAGAGACCCAGTACTTC. Encoded protein: CASGRDRVELGETQYF.

This clone appeared a few times. This sequence joins TRBV10-1 and TRBJ2-1, with 7 nucleotides matching TRBD1. Germline V gene sequence: CDR1 WNHNN, CDR2 SYGVQD (reference sequence). Trimming took 6 bases from V and 7 from J; bases not matched to a gene: 9. The CDR3 runs to 14 residues. CDR3 residues: CASSLDRELNEQFF. The CDR3 DNA reads TGCGCCAGCAGCCTTGACAGGGAGTTGAATGAGCAGTTCTTC.

This chain connects TRBV21-1 to TRBJ1-5; the table names TRBD1, a call not compared with the DNA. TRBV21-1 is a recognized pseudogene. CDR3 size: 15 residues. As DNA, the CDR3 is TGTGCCAGCAGCAATAGACTACAGGGTGGGCAGCCCCAGCATTTT. This translates into CASSNRLQGGQPQHF.

This chain links TRBV5-6 with TRBJ1-4, with 7 bases identical to TRBD1. V lost 5 bases to trimming and J lost 5 bases; unmatched junction nucleotides: 9. The CDR3 extends over 15 amino acids. The germline CDR1 and CDR2 sequences are SGHDT and YYEEEE. The CDR3 protein is CASSSRTGLNEKLFF. The CDR3 DNA sequence: TGTGCCAGCAGTTCCCGGACAGGATTAAATGAAAAACTGTTTTTT.

The chain carries TRBV5-4 and TRBJ2-7; D may be TRBD1 (6 bases). The CDR3 runs 15 residues. The germline V gene encodes CDR1 SGHNT and CDR2 YYREEE (reference sequence). Deletions cut 4 bases from V and 0 bases from J, with 14 bases between. CDR3 sequence (DNA): TGTGCCAGCAGCGACGGACAGACGATCTCCTACGAGCAGTACTTC. It yields the protein CASSDGQTISYEQYF.

The chain carries TRBV28 and TRBJ1-4; maybe TRBD1 (5 bases). The germline V and J ends were trimmed by 2 bases and 5 bases, with 9 bases remaining between them. Germline V gives CDR1 MDHEN, CDR2 SYDVKM. The CDR3 has 14 residues. DNA for the CDR3: TGTGCCAGCAGTTTAAGGGGCATAAATGAAAAACTGTTTTTT. Translating gives CASSLRGINEKLFF. Drawing the rest from reference TRBV28 and TRBJ1-4, the complete variable domain is DVKVTQSSRYLVKRTGEKVFLECVQDMDHENMFWYRQDPGLGLRLIYFSYDVKMKEKGDIPEGYSVSREKKERFSLILESASTNQTSMYLCASSLRGINEKLFFGSGTQLSVL.

The chain carries TRBV6-5 and TRBJ2-2; 7 bases line up with TRBD1. V shed 5 bases, J shed 0 bases, and the junction held 0 bases outside the gene matches. The CDR3 sequence is 14 residues long. Germline loops: CDR1 MNHEY, CDR2 SVGAGI. This chain's CDR3 is CASSTGANTGELFF. The CDR3 DNA is TGTGCCAGCAGTACAGGGGCGAACACCGGGGAGCTGTTTTTT.

V gene TRBV6-1 combines with J gene TRBJ2-2; 7 bases fit TRBD1. V was clipped by 8 bases and J by 0 bases; unmatched bases: 6. Looked up from germline, CDR1 is MNHNS and CDR2 is SASEGT. The CDR3 spans 15 residues. Here the CDR3 reads CASHPTGTNTGELFF. The CDR3 nucleotides are TGTGCCAGCCACCCGACAGGGACGAACACCGGGGAGCTGTTTTTT.

The J gene is TRBJ2-1, the V gene TRBV28, with TRBD2 identical over 11 bases. CDR1 and CDR2 (germline): MDHEN, SYDVKM. V gave up 6 bases and J gave up 5 bases; unmatched junction bases: 9. This CDR3 has 16 residues. CDR3 DNA: TGTGCCAGCAGGGGACTAGCGGAGCTCACGGACAATGAGCAGTTCTTC. Translation gives CASRGLAELTDNEQFF.

The chain recombines TRBV19 with TRBJ2-1; weak D call: TRBD1 (7 bases). Germline V gene data show CDR1 as LNHDA and CDR2 as SQIVND (reference sequence). Trimming stripped 9 bases from V and 8 bases from J, with 11 bases between. The CDR3 covers 11 residues. Written as DNA, the CDR3 is TGTGCCAGCCAGGGGGGCTATGAGCAGTTCTTC. Translated, it gives CASQGGYEQFF.

V usage is TRBV6-1 and J usage is TRBJ2-1; the D gene is possibly TRBD2 (5 bases). V was shortened by 2 bases and J by 6 bases, with 14 bases between the two germline ends. The CDR3 length is 15 residues. The V gene's germline CDR1 is MNHNS and CDR2 SASEGT. The CDR3, as DNA: TGTGCCAGCAGTGAAACAGCGGACGGAGGCAATGAGCAGTTCTTC. This codes for CASSETADGGNEQFF.

This clone has more than one count but fewer than ten. This rearrangement joins TRBV5-1 to TRBJ2-5; possible D gene TRBD1, 6 bases. This CDR3 is 14 amino acids long. CDR1 is SGHRS, CDR2 YFSETQ, per germline. V dropped 4 bases and J dropped 1 base, with 11 bases sitting between them. DNA for the CDR3: TGCGCCAGCAGCGGGCGGACAGCCCAAGAGACCCAGTACTTC. Its translation is CASSGRTAQETQYF.

The rearrangement links TRBV4-2 to TRBJ2-1; 14 nucleotides align to TRBD2. The V gene end was trimmed by 3 bases and the J gene end by 0 bases; junction bases not matched to a gene: 1. The CDR3 is 17 residues long. From germline, CDR1 is LGHNA and CDR2 YNFKEQ. The CDR3 coding sequence is TGTGCCAGCAGCCATGGGACTAGCGGGAGCTCCTACAATGAGCAGTTCTTC. Its translation: CASSHGTSGSSYNEQFF.

This sequence joins TRBV18 and TRBJ2-2, with TRBD2 matching over 14 bases. V shed 5 bases, J shed 3 bases, and the junction held 2 bases outside the gene matches. The CDR3 has 16 amino acids. Germline CDR1 reads KGHSH; CDR2 reads LQKENI. Here the CDR3 reads CASSEGLAGDTGELFF. The CDR3 DNA follows: TGTGCCAGCTCAGAGGGACTAGCGGGAGACACCGGGGAGCTGTTTTTT.

The chain uses TRBV5-1 and TRBJ2-7; D perhaps matches TRBD2 (5 bases). Trimming took 5 bases from V and 5 from J, leaving 14 bases between them. Germline CDR1 and CDR2: SGHRS and YFSETQ. The CDR3 is made up of 13 amino acids. CDR3 bases: TGCGCCAGCAGTACCGGGGTTTCCAACGAGCAGTACTTC. Its translation: CASSTGVSNEQYF.

This clone was observed a few times. The J gene is TRBJ2-7, the V gene TRBV7-2, with 8 nucleotides matching TRBD1. The length of the CDR3 is 15 residues. V shed 5 bases and J 6 bases; nucleotides not matched to a gene: 12. Germline values: CDR1 SGHTA, CDR2 FQGNSA. DNA for the CDR3: TGTGCCAGCAGCCGTTTCCGGGACAGGCCCCTCGAGCAGTACTTC. As protein: CASSRFRDRPLEQYF.

This clone was seen just once. The chain combines TRBV6-5 with TRBJ1-4; 7 nucleotides line up with TRBD1. The junction had 5 bases not matched to a gene; V was cut back by 6 bases and J by 4 bases. Per the germline V gene, CDR1 is MNHEY and CDR2 is SVGAGI. The length of the CDR3 is 14 residues. CDR3 sequence: CASSLGTVNEKLFF. CDR3 DNA: TGTGCCAGCAGCCTTGGGACAGTTAATGAAAAACTGTTTTTT.

The chain is built from TRBV5-5 and TRBJ2-3, with D possibly being TRBD1 (6 bases). There are 18 residues in the CDR3. The V end lost 1 base, the J end lost 1 base, and 19 bases lay between the germline ends. In germline, CDR1 is SGHKS, CDR2 YYEKEE (reference sequence). The CDR3 here is CASSLIFGTLLRTDTQYF. The CDR3 DNA is TGTGCCAGCAGCTTGATATTCGGGACACTTCTCCGCACAGATACGCAGTATTTT.

This clone has a handful of counts. The rearrangement uses TRBV19 and TRBJ1-5; possible D gene TRBD1, 6 bases. This CDR3 has 13 residues. V was cut by 4 bases and J by 2 bases, with 6 bases left in between. CDR1 LNHDA and CDR2 SQIVND come from the germline V gene (reference sequence). The CDR3 spells CASSTGGNQPQHF. In DNA form, the CDR3 reads TGTGCCAGTAGTACAGGGGGCAATCAGCCCCAGCATTTT.

The gene calls are TRBV2 and TRBJ1-2; D call uncertain. V gave up 6 bases and J gave up 1 base, with 15 bases separating them. CDR1 is SNHLY and CDR2 is FYNNEI in the germline V gene. The length of the CDR3 is 15 residues. CDR3 bases: TGTGCCAGCAGACGGGCCTCGACTAATAACTATGGCTACACCTTC. Its translation is CASRRASTNNYGYTF. The entire variable domain, with the rest obtained from reference TRBV2 and TRBJ1-2, is as follows: EPEVTQTPSHQVTQMGQEVILRCVPISNHLYFYWYRQILGQKVEFLVSFYNNEISEKSEIFDDQFSVERPDGSNFTLKIRSTKLEDSAMYFCASRRASTNNYGYTFGSGTRLTVV.

The chain couples TRBV7-2 to TRBJ2-7; TRBD1 is a possible D gene (6 bases). With 5 bases removed from V and 11 bases from J, the gap between germline ends came to 13 bases. CDR1 and CDR2 from the germline V gene are SGHTA and FQGNSA. This CDR3 comprises 11 residues. For the CDR3, the DNA is TGTGCCAGCAGCGCAGGGGTTTTGGAGTACTTC. Translated, it gives CASSAGVLEYF.